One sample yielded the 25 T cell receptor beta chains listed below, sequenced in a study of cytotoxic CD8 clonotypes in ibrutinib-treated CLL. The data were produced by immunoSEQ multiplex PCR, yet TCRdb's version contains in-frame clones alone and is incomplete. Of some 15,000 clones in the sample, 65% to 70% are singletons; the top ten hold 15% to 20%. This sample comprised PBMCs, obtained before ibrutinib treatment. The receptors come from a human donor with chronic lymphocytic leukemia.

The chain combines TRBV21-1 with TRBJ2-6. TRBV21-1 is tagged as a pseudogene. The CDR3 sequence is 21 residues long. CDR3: CASSNRLLVYMGDSGANVLTF. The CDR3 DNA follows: TGTGCCAGCAGCAATCGGTTGTTGGTTTACATGGGGGACTCTGGGGCCAACGTCCTGACTTTC.

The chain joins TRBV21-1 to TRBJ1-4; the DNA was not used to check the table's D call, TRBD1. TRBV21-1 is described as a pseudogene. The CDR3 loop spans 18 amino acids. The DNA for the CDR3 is TGTGCCAGCAGCAGACTGACAGGTGCGGCTCTAACTAATGAAAAACTGTTTTTT. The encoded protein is CASSRLTGAALTNEKLFF.

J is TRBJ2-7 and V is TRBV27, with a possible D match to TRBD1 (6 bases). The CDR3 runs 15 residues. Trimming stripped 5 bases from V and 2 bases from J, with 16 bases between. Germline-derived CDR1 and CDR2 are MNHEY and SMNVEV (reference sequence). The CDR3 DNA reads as TGTGCCAGCAGTCCGAAACCACAGGGTACCTACGAGCAGTACTTC. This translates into CASSPKPQGTYEQYF.

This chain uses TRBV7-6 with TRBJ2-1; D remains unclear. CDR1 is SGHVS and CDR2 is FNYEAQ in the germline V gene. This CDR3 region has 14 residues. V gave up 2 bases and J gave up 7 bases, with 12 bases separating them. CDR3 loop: CASSLSLLGNEQFF. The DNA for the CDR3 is TGTGCCAGCAGCTTAAGTCTCCTAGGGAATGAGCAGTTCTTC.

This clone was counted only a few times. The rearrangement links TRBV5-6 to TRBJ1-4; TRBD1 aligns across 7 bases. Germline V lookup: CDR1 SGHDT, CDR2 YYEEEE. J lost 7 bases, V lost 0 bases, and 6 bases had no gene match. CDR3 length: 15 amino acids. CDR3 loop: CASSLVDRPREKLFF. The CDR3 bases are TGTGCCAGCAGCTTGGTGGACAGGCCTCGTGAAAAACTGTTTTTT.

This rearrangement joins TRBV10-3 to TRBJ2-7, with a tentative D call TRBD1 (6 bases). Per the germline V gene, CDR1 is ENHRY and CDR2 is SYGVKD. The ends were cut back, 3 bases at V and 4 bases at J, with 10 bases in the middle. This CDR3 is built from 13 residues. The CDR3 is CAISDQGMYEQYF. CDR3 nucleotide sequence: TGTGCCATCAGTGATCAGGGGATGTACGAGCAGTACTTC.

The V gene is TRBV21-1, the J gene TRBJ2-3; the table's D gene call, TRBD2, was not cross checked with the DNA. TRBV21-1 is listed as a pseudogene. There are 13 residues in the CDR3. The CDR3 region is CARGPGRADTQYF. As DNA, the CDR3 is TGTGCTCGGGGTCCGGGGAGGGCAGATACGCAGTATTTT.

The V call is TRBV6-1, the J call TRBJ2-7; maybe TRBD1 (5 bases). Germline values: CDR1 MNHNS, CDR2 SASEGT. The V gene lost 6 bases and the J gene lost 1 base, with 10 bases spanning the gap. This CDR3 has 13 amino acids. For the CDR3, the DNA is TGTGCCAGCAGCATGGCAGGGTCCTACGAGCAGTACTTC. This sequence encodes CASSMAGSYEQYF.

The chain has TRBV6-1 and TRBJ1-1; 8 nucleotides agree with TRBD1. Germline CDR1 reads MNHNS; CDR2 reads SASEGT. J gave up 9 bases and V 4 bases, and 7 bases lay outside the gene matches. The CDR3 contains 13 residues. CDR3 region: CASSATGGSQAFF. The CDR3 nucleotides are TGTGCCAGCAGTGCCACAGGGGGGTCCCAAGCTTTCTTT.

The CDR3 region has the DNA TGTGCCAGCAGCCCCCCCAAGGAAGAGACCCAGTACTTC. Amino acids: CASSPPKEETQYF. The chain recombines TRBV7-8 with TRBJ2-5; no clear D gene. CDR1 and CDR2 from the germline V gene are SGHVS and FQNEAQ. The CDR3 is 13 amino acids. V lost 5 bases and J lost 3, with 10 bases in between.

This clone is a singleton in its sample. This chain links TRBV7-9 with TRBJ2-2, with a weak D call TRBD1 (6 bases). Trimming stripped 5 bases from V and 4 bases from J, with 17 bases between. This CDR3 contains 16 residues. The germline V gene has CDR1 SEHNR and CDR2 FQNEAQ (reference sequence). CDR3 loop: CASSLPGRGVTGELFF. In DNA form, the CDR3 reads TGTGCCAGCAGCCTCCCGGGCAGGGGCGTCACCGGGGAGCTGTTTTTT.

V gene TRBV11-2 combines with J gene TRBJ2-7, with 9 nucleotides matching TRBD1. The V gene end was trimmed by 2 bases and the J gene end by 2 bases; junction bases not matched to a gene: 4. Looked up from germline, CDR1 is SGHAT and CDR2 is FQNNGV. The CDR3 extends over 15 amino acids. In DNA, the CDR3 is TGTGCCAGCAGCTTATCGGACAGGGGCGCCTACGAGCAGTACTTC. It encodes CASSLSDRGAYEQYF.

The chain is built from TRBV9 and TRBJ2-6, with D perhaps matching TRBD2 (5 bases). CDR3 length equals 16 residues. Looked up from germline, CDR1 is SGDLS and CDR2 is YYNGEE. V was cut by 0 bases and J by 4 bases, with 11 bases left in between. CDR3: CASSVGLATGANVLTF. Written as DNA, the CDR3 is TGTGCCAGCAGCGTAGGTCTAGCAACCGGGGCCAACGTCCTGACTTTC.

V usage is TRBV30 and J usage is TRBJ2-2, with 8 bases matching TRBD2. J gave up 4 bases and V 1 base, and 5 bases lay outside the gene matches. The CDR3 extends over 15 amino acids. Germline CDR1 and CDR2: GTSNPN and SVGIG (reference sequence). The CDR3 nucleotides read TGTGCCTGGAGTGCACCCGGGACTAGCACCGGGGAGCTGTTTTTT. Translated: CAWSAPGTSTGELFF.

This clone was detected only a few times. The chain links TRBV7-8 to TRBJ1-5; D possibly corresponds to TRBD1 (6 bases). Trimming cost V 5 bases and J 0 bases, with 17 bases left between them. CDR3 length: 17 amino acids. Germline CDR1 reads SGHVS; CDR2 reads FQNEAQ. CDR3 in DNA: TGTGCCAGCAGCCCCCGGGGGCAGGGCGATAGCAATCAGCCCCAGCATTTT. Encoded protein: CASSPRGQGDSNQPQHF. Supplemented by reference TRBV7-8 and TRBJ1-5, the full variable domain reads GAGVSQSPRYKVAKRGQDVALRCDPISGHVSLFWYQQALGQGPEFLTYFQNEAQLDKSGLPSDRFFAERPEGSVSTLKIQRTQQEDSAVYLCASSPRGQGDSNQPQHFGDGTRLSIL.

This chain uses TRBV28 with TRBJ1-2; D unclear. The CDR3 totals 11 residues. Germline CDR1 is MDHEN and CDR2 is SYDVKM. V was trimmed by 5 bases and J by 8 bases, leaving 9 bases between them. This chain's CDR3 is CASSHREGYTF. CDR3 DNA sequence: TGTGCCAGCAGTCACAGAGAGGGCTACACCTTC.

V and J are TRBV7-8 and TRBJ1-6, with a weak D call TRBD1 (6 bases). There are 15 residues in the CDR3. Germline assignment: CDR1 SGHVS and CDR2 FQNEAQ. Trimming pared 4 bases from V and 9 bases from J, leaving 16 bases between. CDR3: CASSSKGGGSSPLHF. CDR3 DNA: TGTGCCAGCAGCTCGAAAGGGGGAGGTAGTTCACCCCTCCACTTT.

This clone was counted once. The CDR3 DNA is TGTGCCAGCAGCTTAATCCAGGAGCAGTACTTC. It translates to CASSLIQEQYF. This chain joins TRBV11-2 and TRBJ2-7; D gene ambiguous. The V and J ends lost 2 bases and 7 bases respectively, with 6 bases between them. The germline V gene has CDR1 SGHAT and CDR2 FQNNGV. This CDR3 is 11 amino acids long.

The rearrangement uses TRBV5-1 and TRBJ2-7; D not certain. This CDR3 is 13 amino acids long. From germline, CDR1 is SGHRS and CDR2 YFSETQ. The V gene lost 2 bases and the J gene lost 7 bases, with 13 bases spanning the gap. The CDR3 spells CASSLDTPGEQYF. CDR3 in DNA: TGCGCCAGCAGCTTAGACACGCCCGGGGAGCAGTACTTC.

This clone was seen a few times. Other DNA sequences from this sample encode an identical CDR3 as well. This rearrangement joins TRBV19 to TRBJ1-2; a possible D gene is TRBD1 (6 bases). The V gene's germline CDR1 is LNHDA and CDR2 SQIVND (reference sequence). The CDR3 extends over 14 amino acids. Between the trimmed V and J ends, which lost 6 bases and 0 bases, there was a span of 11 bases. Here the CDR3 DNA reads TGTGCCAGTAGCAGGGGCACGGCTAACTATGGCTACACCTTC. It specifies CASSRGTANYGYTF.

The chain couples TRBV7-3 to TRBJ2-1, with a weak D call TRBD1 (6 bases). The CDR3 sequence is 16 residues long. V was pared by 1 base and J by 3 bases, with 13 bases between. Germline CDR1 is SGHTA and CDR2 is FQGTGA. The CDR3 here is CASSLIGTDSYNEQFF. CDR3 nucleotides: TGTGCCAGCAGCTTAATAGGCACGGACAGCTACAATGAGCAGTTCTTC.

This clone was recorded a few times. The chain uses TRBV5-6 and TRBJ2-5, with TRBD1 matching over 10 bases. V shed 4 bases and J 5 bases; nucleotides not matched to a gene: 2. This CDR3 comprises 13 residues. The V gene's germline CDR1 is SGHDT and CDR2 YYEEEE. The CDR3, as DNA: TGTGCCAGCAGCGTGACAGGGGGCGAGACCCAGTACTTC. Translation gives CASSVTGGETQYF.

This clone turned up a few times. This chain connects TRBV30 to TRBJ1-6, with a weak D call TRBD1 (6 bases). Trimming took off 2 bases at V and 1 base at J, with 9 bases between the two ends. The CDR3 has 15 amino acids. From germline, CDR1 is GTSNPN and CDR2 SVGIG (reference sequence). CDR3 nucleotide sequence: TGTGCCTGGAGTAAACAGGGATCCTATAATTCACCCCTCCACTTT. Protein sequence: CAWSKQGSYNSPLHF.

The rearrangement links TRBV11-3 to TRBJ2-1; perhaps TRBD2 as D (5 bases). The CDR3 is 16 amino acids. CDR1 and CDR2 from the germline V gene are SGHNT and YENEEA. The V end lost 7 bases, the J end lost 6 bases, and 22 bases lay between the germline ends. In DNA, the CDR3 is TGTGCCAGCACCTTCCGGGGTGGCATACGATCCAATGAGCAGTTCTTC. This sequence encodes CASTFRGGIRSNEQFF.

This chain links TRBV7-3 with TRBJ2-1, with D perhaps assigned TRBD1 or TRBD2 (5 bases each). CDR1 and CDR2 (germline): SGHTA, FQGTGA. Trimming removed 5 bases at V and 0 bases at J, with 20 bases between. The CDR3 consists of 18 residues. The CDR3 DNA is TGTGCCAGCAGCGCTAAGGCCAAGGGACGGAGCTCCTACAATGAGCAGTTCTTC. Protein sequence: CASSAKAKGRSSYNEQFF.